The sequence of this T cell receptor (beta chain) was determined in a study of T cell responses to AZD1222 COVID-19 vaccine. For this clone: Its matching antigen is unknown.

Using immunoSEQ multiplex PCR, the repertoire was profiled, and TCRdb retains in-frame clones only, with some absent. The repertoire holds some 60,000 clones, with nearly 90% as singletons. The V gene's germline CDR1 is KGHSH and CDR2 LQKENI. There are 12 residues in the CDR3. V was shortened by 3 bases and J by 7 bases, with 9 bases between the two germline ends. Findings and limits, study-wide: Epitopes outside B.1.351 and B.1.1.7 mutated regions reportedly drew nearly half of spike TCRs. The study found vaccine-associated CD4 TCRs spanning spike, dominant at 160-218 and 743-854. Researchers took repertoire samples only after the peak T cell response had come.

V gene TRBV18 combines with J gene TRBJ1-1; the D gene is possibly TRBD1 (5 bases). This receptor was taken from an adult who received the AZD1222 COVID-19 vaccine. Sequenced material: peripheral blood, taken 28 days after the second AZD1222 dose. This CDR3 is CASSPWGFEAFF. The CDR3 region has the DNA TGTGCCAGCTCACCGTGGGGGTTTGAAGCTTTCTTT.